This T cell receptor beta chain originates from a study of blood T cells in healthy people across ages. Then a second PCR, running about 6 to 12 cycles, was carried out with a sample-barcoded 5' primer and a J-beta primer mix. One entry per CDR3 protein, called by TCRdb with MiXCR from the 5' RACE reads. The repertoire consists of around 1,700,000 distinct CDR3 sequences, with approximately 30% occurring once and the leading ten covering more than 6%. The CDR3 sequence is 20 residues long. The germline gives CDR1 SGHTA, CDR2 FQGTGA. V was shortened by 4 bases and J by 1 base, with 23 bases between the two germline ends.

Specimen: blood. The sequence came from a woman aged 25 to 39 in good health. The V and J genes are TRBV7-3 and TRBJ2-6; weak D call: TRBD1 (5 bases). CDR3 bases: TGTGCCAGCAGCTGGGGCCCTCTGGCAGGCTTTAATTCTGGGGCCAACGTCCTGACTTTC. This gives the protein CASSWGPLAGFNSGANVLTF.